This passage covers 10 T cell receptor beta chains from one sample sequenced in a study of read filtering for tumor transcriptome and immune sequencing. The library was built from about 400 ng RNA with molecular barcoded adaptors for alpha/delta and beta/gamma chains. TCRdb used MiXCR to reprocess the reads, holding one entry per CDR3 protein. The sample includes 30,000 to 40,000 distinct CDR3 sequences, about 11% of them seen just once. Sequencing was done on a sample of a population of CD138-negative cells sorted from bone marrow. These receptors were taken from a donor at least 40 years old with multiple myeloma.

This clonotype has only a few counts. The chain is built from TRBV12-3 or TRBV12-4 and TRBJ1-3, with 8 bases identical to TRBD1. With 3 bases clipped from V and 7 bases from J, the junction kept 17 bases outside the gene matches. The CDR3 has 18 residues. This chain's CDR3 is CASSLETGASTSRNTIYF. The CDR3, as DNA: TGTGCCAGCAGTTTGGAGACAGGGGCCTCCACTTCGAGGAACACCATATATTTT.

Concerning this clonotype: Its ends do not fully match the called genes, so a read error is possible. The chain carries TRBV20-1 and TRBJ2-5; D call uncertain. Germline assignment: CDR1 DFQATT and CDR2 SNEGSKA (reference sequence). The CDR3 consists of 11 residues. The CDR3 region has the DNA TGCAGTGCTAGACCACAAGAGGCCCAGTACTTC. Translation gives CSARPQEAQYF.

Worth noting for this clonotype: A single base is all that separates this from a far larger clone, so a read error is likely. This chain uses TRBV7-3 with TRBJ2-1; D is unresolved. Per the germline V gene, CDR1 is SGHTA and CDR2 is FQGTGA. V lost 4 bases to trimming and J lost 0 bases, with 10 bases between them. This CDR3 has 15 residues. CDR3 protein: CASSWPGTSYNEQFF. The DNA of the CDR3 is TGTGCCAGCAGCTGGCCAGGAACCTCCTACAATGAGCAGTTCTTC.

The sample holds many counts of this clonotype. The chain couples TRBV20-1 to TRBJ2-7; tentatively, D is TRBD2 (5 bases). This CDR3 has 14 residues. The germline V gene encodes CDR1 DFQATT and CDR2 SNEGSKA (reference sequence). V was shortened by 7 bases and J by 2 bases, with 18 bases between the two germline ends. In DNA, the CDR3 is TGCAGTGTCCCCAGGCCCCGGGGAACCTACGAGCAGTACTTC. This encodes CSVPRPRGTYEQYF.

For this clonotype: One end of the junction fails to match germline, which may point to a read error. This rearrangement joins TRBV20-1 to TRBJ2-2; 10 nucleotides match TRBD1. The CDR3 spans 16 residues. The germline V gene encodes CDR1 DFQATT and CDR2 SNEGSKA (reference sequence). This chain's CDR3 is CSAMPQDRGITGELFF. As DNA, the CDR3 is TGCAGTGCTATGCCTCAGGACAGGGGGATCACCGGGGAGCTGTTCTTT.

The table lists this clonotype with many counts. This rearrangement joins TRBV28 to TRBJ2-6; D is perhaps TRBD1 or TRBD2 (5 bases each). CDR1 and CDR2 (germline): MDHEN, SYDVKM. This CDR3 is built from 17 residues. The V end was cut by 8 bases, the J end by 2 bases, with 19 bases between. The CDR3 spells CASLGRGVIAGANVLTF. Written as DNA, the CDR3 is TGTGCCAGCCTGGGACGGGGAGTTATTGCTGGGGCCAACGTCCTGACTTTC.

On this clonotype: One junction end does not reproduce the germline sequence, and a read error may be involved. This sequence joins TRBV7-9 and TRBJ1-5; D gene ambiguous. From germline, CDR1 is SEHNR and CDR2 FQNEAQ (reference sequence). CDR3 size: 15 residues. CDR3 sequence: CASSLGEIGNQPLHF. The CDR3 region has the DNA TGTGCCAGCAGCTTAGGAGAGATTGGCAATCAGCCCCTGCATTTT.

This clonotype was counted many times. The chain is built from TRBV7-2 and TRBJ1-1; 11 bases are a match to TRBD1. The CDR3 extends over 14 amino acids. The trim removed 5 bases at V and 4 bases at J, leaving 3 bases unmatched. CDR1 is SGHTA and CDR2 is FQGNSA in the germline V gene. The CDR3 loop reads CASSAGQGATEAFF. CDR3 DNA: TGTGCCAGCAGCGCCGGACAGGGGGCCACTGAAGCTTTCTTT.

This clonotype was observed at least ten times. The CDR3, as DNA: TGTGCCAGCAGTGGGGGGACAGATGGCTACACCTTC. As protein: CASSGGTDGYTF. The chain uses TRBV27 and TRBJ1-2, with 7 bases fitting TRBD1. From germline, CDR1 is MNHEY and CDR2 SMNVEV (reference sequence). V gave up 5 bases and J gave up 6 bases; unmatched junction bases: 3. The CDR3 length is 12 residues.

This clonotype has ten or more counts. The chain uses TRBV3-1 and TRBJ2-5; the D gene is possibly TRBD2 (6 bases). Deletions cut 4 bases from V and 5 bases from J, with 17 bases between. The CDR3 sequence is 15 residues long. Germline V gene lookup returns CDR1 LGHDT and CDR2 YNNKEL (reference sequence). CDR3 protein: CASSRGNQNLETQYF. The CDR3 DNA is TGTGCCAGCAGCCGCGGGAACCAGAATTTGGAGACCCAGTACTTC.